The subject of this entry is one T cell receptor beta chain. The source of the sample is a study of blood T cell repertoires in COVID-19. The wider study: Collection of acute and convalescent COVID-19 samples took place in the United States, Italy and Spain. T cells, B-cell-depleted T cells, or PBMCs supplied cDNA or gDNA.

In terms of age and location, participants ranged from roughly 18 to 90 years and lived in fewer than 30 US areas. Allocation to cohorts depended on clinical history reported by the participants. Profiling relied on immunoSEQ multiplex PCR, and the TCRdb table lists in-frame clones only, not all of them. This table has 150,000 to 200,000 clones, 70% to 85% appearing once. CDR1 and CDR2 from the germline V gene are SGHNT and YENEEA. The V segment lost 1 base and the J segment 4 bases; nucleotides outside the gene matches: 9. CDR3 length equals 17 residues. This sequence was found in a woman aged 55-75 years with acute COVID-19. The sequenced sample was PBMCs or T cells enriched from blood (not recorded which). The V and J genes are TRBV11-3 and TRBJ2-2; 7 nucleotides align to TRBD2. CDR3 sequence reads: CASSLGGGADLTGELFF. The DNA of the CDR3 is TGTGCCAGCAGCTTAGGGGGGGGAGCGGACCTCACCGGGGAGCTGTTTTTT.